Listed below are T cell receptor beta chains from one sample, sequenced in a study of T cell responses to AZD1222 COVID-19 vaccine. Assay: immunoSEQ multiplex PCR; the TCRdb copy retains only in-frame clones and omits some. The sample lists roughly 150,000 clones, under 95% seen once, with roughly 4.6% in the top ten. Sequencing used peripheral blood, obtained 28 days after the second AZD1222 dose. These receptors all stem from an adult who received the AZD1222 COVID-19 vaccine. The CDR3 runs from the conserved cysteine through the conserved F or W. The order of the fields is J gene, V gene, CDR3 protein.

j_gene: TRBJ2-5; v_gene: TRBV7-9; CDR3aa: CASRRTSGRLMTQYF
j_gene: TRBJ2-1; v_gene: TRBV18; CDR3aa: CASSPWDLAHNEQFF
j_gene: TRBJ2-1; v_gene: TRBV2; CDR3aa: CASTTSRGEQFF
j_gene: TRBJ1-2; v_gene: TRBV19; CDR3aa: CASSWGQTYYGYTF
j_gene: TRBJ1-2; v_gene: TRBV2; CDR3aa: CASSEGGTGRYGYTF
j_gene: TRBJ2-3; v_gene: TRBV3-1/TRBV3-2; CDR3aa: CASSPPSAGRPLMYF
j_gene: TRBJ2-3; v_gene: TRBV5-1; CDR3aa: CASSFGSTDTQYF
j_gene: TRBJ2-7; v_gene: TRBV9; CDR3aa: CASSHGQGALAGEVEQYF
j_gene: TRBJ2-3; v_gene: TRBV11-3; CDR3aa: CASSLGGLIEGDTQYF
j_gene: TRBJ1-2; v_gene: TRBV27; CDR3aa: CASSLRQNYGYTF
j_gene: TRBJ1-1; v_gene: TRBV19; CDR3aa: CASSTLTGYTEAFF
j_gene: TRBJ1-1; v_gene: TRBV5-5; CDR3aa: CASSLQGAWDTEAFF
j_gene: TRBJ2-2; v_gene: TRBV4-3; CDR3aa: CASSRGLEGTGELFF
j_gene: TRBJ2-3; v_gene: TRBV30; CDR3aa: CAWSKGGISTDTQYF
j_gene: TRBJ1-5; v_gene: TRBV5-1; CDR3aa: CASSLDGFSNQPQHF
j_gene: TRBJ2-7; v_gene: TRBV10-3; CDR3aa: CAISDGTQSSYEQYF
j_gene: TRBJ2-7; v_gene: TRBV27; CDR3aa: CASSLSARVGYEQYF
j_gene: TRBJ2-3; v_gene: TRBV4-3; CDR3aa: CASSPTRYF
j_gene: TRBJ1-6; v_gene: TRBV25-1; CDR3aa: CASRGTGDNSPLHF
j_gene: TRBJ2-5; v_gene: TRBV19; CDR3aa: CASSETSANQETQYF
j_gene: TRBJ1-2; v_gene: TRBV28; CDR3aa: CASSLGQGGYTF
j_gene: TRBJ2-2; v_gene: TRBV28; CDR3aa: CASWAPGREVGELFF
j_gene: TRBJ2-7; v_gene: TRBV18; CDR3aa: CASSPSQTLSSYEQYF
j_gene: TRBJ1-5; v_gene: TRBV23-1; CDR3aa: CASSPPGIWALGNQPQHF
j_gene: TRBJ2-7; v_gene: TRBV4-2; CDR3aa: CASSQDHSYFYEQYF
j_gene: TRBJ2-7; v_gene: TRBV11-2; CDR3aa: CASSLGSSGVPYEQYF